The 29 T cell receptor beta chains below all came from one sample that was sequenced in a study of spatial heterogeneity in lung cancer. Study conclusions and caveats: Counts of expanded alpha and beta TCRs within tumors tracked the tumor nonsynonymous mutation count.

Time point of the sample: sample taken at primary tumor resection. A single record per CDR3 protein comes from TCRdb applying MiXCR to the 5' RACE reads. The sample shows 17,000 or so distinct CDR3 sequences, 6.2% of them seen only once. Their specific antigens are unknown. Specimen: lung tumor tissue, collected at surgery. These receptors were collected from a male donor with early-stage non-small cell lung cancer.

The sample holds many counts of this clonotype. The rearrangement uses TRBV28 and TRBJ2-5, with 11 bases aligning to TRBD1. CDR3 length: 16 amino acids. CDR1 and CDR2 (germline): MDHEN, SYDVKM. The V segment lost 5 bases and the J segment 3 bases; nucleotides outside the gene matches: 8. The CDR3: CASSGLLGQGEETQYF. CDR3 DNA sequence: TGTGCCAGCAGTGGCCTGCTGGGACAGGGGGAAGAGACCCAGTACTTC.

This clonotype was seen ten or more times. The genes are TRBV7-2 and TRBJ1-1; D remains unclear. The CDR3 is 14 residues long. Trimming removed 1 base from V and 2 bases from J, with 8 bases in between. Germline loops: CDR1 SGHTA, CDR2 FQGNSA. CDR3 DNA sequence: TGTGCCAGCAGCTTAGGCCCCAGCAACACTGAAGCTTTCTTT. It specifies CASSLGPSNTEAFF.

This clonotype was found many times. The chain uses TRBV12-3 or TRBV12-4 and TRBJ1-1, with 7 bases identical to TRBD1. Germline trimming cut 5 bases from V and 11 bases from J; bases unmatched to any gene: 14. The length of the CDR3 is 14 residues. CDR3 sequence reads: CASSPRTGVMNAFF. The CDR3 DNA is TGTGCCAGCAGTCCGCGCACAGGGGTGATGAATGCTTTCTTT.

The genes are TRBV7-8 and TRBJ2-3, with 10 bases matching TRBD2. The CDR3 loop spans 14 amino acids. V lost 6 bases and J lost 4; bases outside the gene matches: 4. Germline loops: CDR1 SGHVS, CDR2 FQNEAQ. The CDR3 DNA is TGTGCCAGCAGTTACAGCGGGGGGGCAGATACGCAGTATTTT. Residues: CASSYSGGADTQYF.

This clonotype was seen ten or more times. This chain links TRBV6-5 with TRBJ2-3; D remains unclear. Germline V CDR1 and CDR2: MNHEY, SVGAGI. The CDR3 has 14 amino acids. V was trimmed by 0 bases and J by 6 bases, leaving 10 bases between them. CDR3 in DNA: TGTGCCAGCAGTTACTCTAAACGTTGGGATACGCAGTATTTT. Protein sequence: CASSYSKRWDTQYF.

In its sample, this clonotype was seen many times. The chain joins TRBV7-3 to TRBJ1-1; 8 bases match TRBD1. Germline V lookup: CDR1 SGHTA, CDR2 FQGTGA. Trimming cost V 8 bases and J 4 bases; bases outside gene matches: 3. The CDR3 length is 12 residues. The CDR3 spells CASSTGGTEAFF. The DNA for the CDR3 is TGTGCCAGCTCAACAGGGGGCACTGAAGCTTTCTTT.

This clonotype was observed at least ten times. The genes are TRBV18 and TRBJ1-1; D is uncertain. The CDR3 is 14 amino acids. The germline V and J ends were trimmed by 6 bases and 3 bases, with 14 bases remaining between them. Germline V gives CDR1 KGHSH, CDR2 LQKENI. The CDR3 spells CASSTGLFDTEAFF. The CDR3 coding sequence is TGTGCCAGCTCCACTGGGCTTTTCGACACTGAAGCTTTCTTT.

This clonotype was recorded many times. The rearrangement uses TRBV20-1 and TRBJ1-4; 8 nucleotides agree with TRBD1. Germline V gene sequence: CDR1 DFQATT, CDR2 SNEGSKA (reference sequence). V shed 2 bases and J 8 bases; nucleotides not matched to a gene: 19. CDR3 size: 18 residues. CDR3 sequence reads: CSARPTGQVPRGFEKLFF. The CDR3 DNA reads as TGCAGTGCTAGACCGACGGGACAGGTCCCCCGTGGGTTCGAAAAACTGTTTTTT.

There are many counts of this clonotype. The chain employs TRBV20-1 and TRBJ1-2; the D gene is possibly TRBD1 (6 bases). The CDR3 is made up of 13 amino acids. Germline V gene sequence: CDR1 DFQATT, CDR2 SNEGSKA (reference sequence). V lost 6 bases to trimming and J lost 4 bases, with 15 bases between them. CDR3 region: CSASNREGYGYTF. CDR3 in DNA: TGCAGTGCCAGTAACAGGGAAGGCTATGGCTACACCTTC.

This clonotype was picked up many times. The chain has TRBV2 and TRBJ1-1; tentative D call: TRBD1 (5 bases). The CDR3 covers 13 residues. Per the germline V gene, CDR1 is SNHLY and CDR2 is FYNNEI. V lost 8 bases and J 11 bases, leaving 21 bases between the germline ends. The CDR3 loop is CASLGDSRVGAFF. DNA for the CDR3: TGTGCCAGCCTAGGGGACTCAAGGGTGGGGGCTTTCTTT.

This clonotype occurred many times. The chain joins TRBV28 to TRBJ1-1; D is possibly TRBD1 (5 bases). This CDR3 has 15 residues. The V gene lost 6 bases and the J gene lost 7 bases, with 21 bases spanning the gap. Germline V CDR1 and CDR2: MDHEN, SYDVKM. The CDR3 bases are TGTGCCAGCAGCTCCTTGGGGTCTCAGGGTTATGAAGCTTTCTTT. Translation: CASSSLGSQGYEAFF.

This clonotype was counted many times. The J gene is TRBJ2-7, the V gene TRBV12-3 or TRBV12-4, with 10 bases aligning to TRBD1. V shed 4 bases, J shed 4 bases, and the junction held 10 bases outside the gene matches. The CDR3 covers 16 residues. The CDR3 sequence: CASSSRSGTGDYEQYF. In DNA, the CDR3 is TGTGCCAGCAGTTCAAGGTCCGGGACAGGGGATTACGAGCAGTACTTC.

This clonotype was picked up many times. V is TRBV7-2 and J is TRBJ1-1, with TRBD1 matching over 12 bases. The CDR3 spans 15 residues. Trimming cost V 5 bases and J 5 bases; bases outside gene matches: 6. Germline assignment: CDR1 SGHTA and CDR2 FQGNSA. CDR3 region: CASSRGTGGVTEAFF. The CDR3 bases are TGTGCCAGCAGCCGGGGGACAGGGGGCGTAACTGAAGCTTTCTTT.

This clonotype has at least ten counts. This chain joins TRBV28 and TRBJ2-7, with D maybe TRBD2 (5 bases). The CDR3 covers 11 residues. V was clipped by 3 bases and J by 6 bases, with 6 bases between them. Germline CDR1 and CDR2: MDHEN and SYDVKM. CDR3 protein: CASSLGSEQYF. The CDR3 DNA sequence: TGTGCCAGCAGTTTGGGGAGCGAGCAGTACTTC.

This clonotype was recorded many times. The rearrangement joins TRBV4-1 to TRBJ1-6; 9 bases align to TRBD1. Germline V gives CDR1 MGHRA, CDR2 YSYEKL. This CDR3 spans 14 amino acids. V was pared by 4 bases and J by 7 bases, with 2 bases of the junction left unmatched. In DNA form, the CDR3 reads TGCGCCAGCAGCCTGACAGGGGGAAATTCACCCCTCCACTTT. This translates into CASSLTGGNSPLHF.

This clonotype appeared many times. V usage is TRBV5-4 and J usage is TRBJ2-2; the match to TRBD1 covers 7 bases. Trimming at V came to 2 bases and at J to 1 base, leaving 8 bases not matched to a gene. The germline V gene encodes CDR1 SGHNT and CDR2 YYREEE (reference sequence). This CDR3 is built from 17 residues. The CDR3 nucleotides are TGTGCCAGCAGCTTAAACAGGGGCGCGGGGAACACCGGGGAGCTGTTTTTT. Protein: CASSLNRGAGNTGELFF.

This clonotype was recorded at least ten times. V is TRBV19 and J is TRBJ2-1, with 10 bases lining up with TRBD2. V lost 3 bases to trimming and J lost 3 bases; unmatched junction nucleotides: 2. CDR3 length: 15 amino acids. The germline CDR1 and CDR2 sequences are LNHDA and SQIVND (reference sequence). In DNA, the CDR3 is TGTGCCAGTAGTATTGGACTAGCGGTCTACAATGAGCAGTTCTTC. It is translated as CASSIGLAVYNEQFF.

This clonotype has ten or more counts. This chain uses TRBV18 with TRBJ2-3, with TRBD2 matching 8 bases. Unmatched junction bases numbered 14, after V lost 1 base and J lost 5 bases. The CDR3 sequence is 18 residues long. The V gene's germline CDR1 is KGHSH and CDR2 LQKENI. CDR3 protein: CASSPHGPETSVIDTQYF. The CDR3 bases are TGTGCCAGCTCACCACACGGGCCGGAGACTAGCGTTATAGATACGCAGTATTTT.

A few counts support this clonotype. The chain couples TRBV19 to TRBJ2-1, with a possible D match to TRBD2 (6 bases). Germline V gene lookup returns CDR1 LNHDA and CDR2 SQIVND (reference sequence). Trimming took 3 bases from V and 0 from J, leaving 15 bases between them. This CDR3 spans 17 amino acids. Written as DNA, the CDR3 is TGTGCCAGTAGTATCTGGGCCGGGGGACCCTCCTACAATGAGCAGTTCTTC. Residues: CASSIWAGGPSYNEQFF. Drawing the rest from reference TRBV19 and TRBJ2-1, the complete variable domain is DGGITQSPKYLFRKEGQNVTLSCEQNLNHDAMYWYRQDPGQGLRLIYYSQIVNDFQKGDIAEGYSVSREKKESFPLTVTSAQKNPTAFYLCASSIWAGGPSYNEQFFGPGTRLTVL.

This clonotype came up many times. The chain uses TRBV5-1 and TRBJ2-7; 11 positions agree with TRBD1. Unmatched junction bases numbered 4, after V lost 0 bases and J lost 5 bases. The CDR3 runs to 15 residues. Per the germline V gene, CDR1 is SGHRS and CDR2 is YFSETQ. The CDR3 nucleotides read TGCGCCAGCAGCTTGGTGGACAGGGGGCCTAACGAGCAGTACTTC. It translates to CASSLVDRGPNEQYF.

This clonotype was recorded many times. The V call is TRBV2, the J call TRBJ1-5; the D gene is possibly TRBD1 (6 bases). Looked up from germline, CDR1 is SNHLY and CDR2 is FYNNEI. The V end lost 3 bases, the J end lost 2 bases, and 14 bases lay between the germline ends. The CDR3 is made up of 16 amino acids. The CDR3 spells CASSDRGGYGNQPQHF. CDR3 bases: TGTGCCAGCAGTGACAGGGGAGGATATGGCAATCAGCCCCAGCATTTT.

This clonotype was picked up many times. The chain uses TRBV19 and TRBJ1-5, with D perhaps matching TRBD1 (5 bases). CDR1 and CDR2 (germline): LNHDA, SQIVND (reference sequence). There are 15 residues in the CDR3. V dropped 10 bases and J dropped 3 bases, with 19 bases sitting between them. CDR3 DNA sequence: TGTGCCACCCGGGAAGGGGCCGTGGACAATCAGCCCCAGCATTTT. Protein sequence: CATREGAVDNQPQHF.

This clonotype was seen ten or more times. The V call is TRBV7-9, the J call TRBJ1-6; perhaps TRBD1 as D (6 bases). Germline V lookup: CDR1 SEHNR, CDR2 FQNEAQ (reference sequence). The V end lost 3 bases, the J end lost 10 bases, and 19 bases lay between the germline ends. The CDR3 is 16 residues long. The DNA for the CDR3 is TGTGCCAGCAGCTTTTCAGGTGGAGGCAGGGGCTCACCCCTCCACTTT. Its translation is CASSFSGGGRGSPLHF. The full variable domain, in which reference TRBV7-9 and TRBJ1-6 provide the parts outside the CDR3, is DTGVSQNPRHKITKRGQNVTFRCDPISEHNRLYWYRQTLGQGPEFLTYFQNEAQLEKSRLLSDRFSAERPKGSFSTLEIQRTEQGDSAMYLCASSFSGGGRGSPLHFGNGTRLTVT.

This clonotype was seen repeatedly, ten times or more. In nucleotides, the CDR3 is TGCAGTGCTATTTGGACAGGGGGCGCCTTTGAGCAGTTCTTC. Protein product: CSAIWTGGAFEQFF. This sequence joins TRBV20-1 and TRBJ2-1; 11 bases align to TRBD1. The V gene's germline CDR1 is DFQATT and CDR2 SNEGSKA (reference sequence). The CDR3 has 14 amino acids. Losses at the gene ends were 4 bases for V and 9 bases for J; bases not matched to a gene: 8.

V is TRBV6-5 and J is TRBJ2-7, with a weak D call TRBD1 (6 bases). Between the trimmed V and J ends, which lost 0 bases and 3 bases, there was a span of 12 bases. The CDR3 length is 15 residues. CDR1 and CDR2 from the germline V gene are MNHEY and SVGAGI. CDR3 amino acids: CASSYSQGLVYEQYF. The CDR3 bases are TGTGCCAGCAGTTACTCTCAGGGGCTCGTCTACGAGCAGTACTTC.

This clonotype was counted ten times or more. This CDR3 is CASSSALVSANTIYF. As DNA, the CDR3 is TGTGCCAGCAGTTCCGCTTTGGTGTCCGCAAACACCATATATTTT. V and J are TRBV28 and TRBJ1-3; the D is unclear. Germline loops: CDR1 MDHEN, CDR2 SYDVKM. V lost 4 bases and J lost 6, with 16 bases in between. The CDR3 is 15 residues long.

This clonotype has ten or more counts. The rearrangement joins TRBV28 to TRBJ2-2, with TRBD2 matching 13 bases. V shed 6 bases and J 6 bases; nucleotides not matched to a gene: 10. CDR3 size: 17 residues. Germline CDR1 reads MDHEN; CDR2 reads SYDVKM. CDR3 protein: CASRLMTSGRLAGELFF. In DNA form, the CDR3 reads TGTGCCAGCAGACTCATGACTAGCGGGAGGTTGGCCGGGGAGCTGTTTTTT.

This clonotype was found many times. The chain is built from TRBV28 and TRBJ2-5; 7 nucleotides align to TRBD2. V shed 6 bases, J shed 7 bases, and the junction held 8 bases outside the gene matches. CDR3 length equals 13 residues. CDR1 is MDHEN and CDR2 is SYDVKM in the germline V gene. The CDR3 spells CASSRTSSGTQYF. The CDR3 coding sequence is TGTGCCAGCAGCCGGACTAGTTCGGGGACCCAGTACTTC.

This clonotype appeared many times. The chain couples TRBV6-2 or TRBV6-3 to TRBJ2-7; possibly TRBD1 or TRBD2 for D (5 bases each). Per germline, CDR1 MNHEY and CDR2 SVGEGT. Trimming cost V 5 bases and J 4 bases, with 12 bases left between them. This CDR3 has 13 amino acids. CDR3 region: CASSRDDRYEQYF. As DNA, the CDR3 is TGTGCCAGCAGTCGGGACGACAGATACGAGCAGTACTTC.